The 17 T cell receptor beta chains given below trace back to one sample, sequenced in a study of cytomegalovirus exposure and HLA in healthy donors. Some clones are missing from TCRdb's copy, which holds only in-frame ones; the method was immunoSEQ multiplex PCR. Of 97,000 or so clones listed, roughly 87% are singletons. Sample: PBMCs. The receptors were gathered from a man younger than 35 in good health and CMV-seropositive.

This chain connects TRBV5-6 to TRBJ2-2; D ambiguous. CDR1 is SGHDT, CDR2 YYEEEE, per germline. The V and J ends lost 0 bases and 7 bases respectively, with 13 bases between them. The CDR3 spans 15 residues. CDR3 DNA sequence: TGTGCCAGCAGCTTGGCCCTTAGTGAGCTCGGGGAGCTGTTTTTT. Encoded protein: CASSLALSELGELFF.

Only one count was recorded for this clone. V and J are TRBV11-2 and TRBJ2-7; 7 nucleotides align to TRBD2. This CDR3 is 15 amino acids long. Losses at the gene ends were 0 bases for V and 0 bases for J; bases not matched to a gene: 2. CDR1 is SGHAT and CDR2 is FQNNGV in the germline V gene. CDR3 in DNA: TGTGCCAGCAGCTTAGAAGCGGGGTACTCCTACGAGCAGTACTTC. Protein sequence: CASSLEAGYSYEQYF.

This sequence joins TRBV11-2 and TRBJ2-2, with 9 nucleotides matching TRBD2. This CDR3 has 16 residues. With V trimmed by 5 bases and J by 7 bases, 11 bases remained unmatched. CDR1 is SGHAT and CDR2 is FQNNGV in the germline V gene. CDR3 residues: CASSPLIAGAHGELFF. The CDR3 DNA is TGTGCCAGCAGCCCCCTTATAGCGGGGGCGCACGGGGAGCTGTTTTTT.

The chain recombines TRBV6-1 with TRBJ2-4; 8 bases match TRBD1. Trimming took 2 bases from V and 10 from J; bases not matched to a gene: 13. Germline-derived CDR1 and CDR2 are MNHNS and SASEGT. The CDR3 spans 16 residues. DNA for the CDR3: TGTGCCAGCAGTGAAAAGCATCGAGGGACAGGCATGATTCAGTACTTC. Residues: CASSEKHRGTGMIQYF.

V usage is TRBV9 and J usage is TRBJ2-7; weak D call: TRBD2 (5 bases). The CDR3 is 14 amino acids. Per the germline V gene, CDR1 is SGDLS and CDR2 is YYNGEE. The V end lost 1 base, the J end lost 6 bases, and 14 bases lay between the germline ends. The CDR3 sequence is CASSVRFEGFEQYF. In nucleotides, the CDR3 is TGTGCCAGCAGCGTAAGGTTTGAGGGTTTCGAGCAGTACTTC.

The chain links TRBV19 to TRBJ2-7; D not certain. From germline, CDR1 is LNHDA and CDR2 SQIVND (reference sequence). V dropped 3 bases and J dropped 4 bases, with 10 bases sitting between them. This CDR3 has 13 residues. The CDR3 DNA follows: TGTGCCAGTAGTATTTCGGTGATATACGAGCAGTACTTC. Protein: CASSISVIYEQYF. The whole variable domain, remainder taken from reference TRBV19 and TRBJ2-7, is DGGITQSPKYLFRKEGQNVTLSCEQNLNHDAMYWYRQDPGQGLRLIYYSQIVNDFQKGDIAEGYSVSREKKESFPLTVTSAQKNPTAFYLCASSISVIYEQYFGPGTRLTVT.

DNA of the CDR3: TGTGCCAGCAGCTTCCAGGGAATCTACTACAATGAGCAGTTCTTC. Its translation: CASSFQGIYYNEQFF. The chain couples TRBV5-6 to TRBJ2-1; a possible D gene is TRBD1 (5 bases). This CDR3 contains 15 residues. Per germline, CDR1 SGHDT and CDR2 YYEEEE. Trimming took 2 bases from V and 3 from J, leaving 12 bases between them.

This chain joins TRBV7-2 and TRBJ1-4, with 9 positions matching TRBD1. CDR3 length equals 15 residues. Trimming at V came to 5 bases and at J to 8 bases, leaving 9 bases not matched to a gene. Germline V gene lookup returns CDR1 SGHTA and CDR2 FQGNSA. DNA for the CDR3: TGTGCCAGCAGCGTTGGGACAGGGAGAAGGGAAAAACTGTTTTTT. It is translated as CASSVGTGRREKLFF. Looking up the rest from reference TRBV7-2 and TRBJ1-4 gives the full variable domain: GAGVSQSPSNKVTEKGKDVELRCDPISGHTALYWYRQSLGQGLEFLIYFQGNSAPDKSGLPSDRFSAERTGGSVSTLTIQRTQQEDSAVYLCASSVGTGRREKLFFGSGTQLSVL.

V usage is TRBV10-3 and J usage is TRBJ2-1; 12 nucleotides line up with TRBD2. The germline CDR1 and CDR2 sequences are ENHRY and SYGVKD. This CDR3 region has 19 residues. The trim removed 4 bases at V and 0 bases at J, leaving 10 bases unmatched. The DNA of the CDR3 is TGTGCCATCAGTGGACTAGCGGGAGAGCGATCGAGCTCCTACAATGAGCAGTTCTTC. Translating it yields CAISGLAGERSSSYNEQFF.

The genes are TRBV13 and TRBJ1-2; TRBD1 is a possible D gene (6 bases). The CDR3 extends over 16 amino acids. V lost 2 bases and J lost 6, with 19 bases in between. Per the germline V gene, CDR1 is PRHDT and CDR2 is FYEKMQ (reference sequence). CDR3 DNA: TGTGCCAGCAGCTTACCGGGACAAATCTTTTCCAATGGCTACACCTTC. Translating it yields CASSLPGQIFSNGYTF.

The chain recombines TRBV10-3 with TRBJ2-7, with TRBD2 identical over 10 bases. The junction had 1 base not matched to a gene; V was cut back by 5 bases and J by 0 bases. Germline CDR1 reads ENHRY; CDR2 reads SYGVKD. The CDR3 length is 14 residues. The CDR3 loop is CAISRTSGSYEQYF. CDR3 nucleotides: TGTGCCATCAGTAGGACTAGCGGCTCCTACGAGCAGTACTTC.

In this sample, this clone turned up once. V is TRBV6-5 and J is TRBJ1-3; possible D gene TRBD1, 6 bases. The CDR3 runs to 15 residues. Germline CDR1 and CDR2: MNHEY and SVGAGI. Trimming removed 8 bases at V and 2 bases at J, with 16 bases between. In DNA form, the CDR3 reads TGTGCCAGCCGACAAAGAAGGACAGCTGGAAACACCATATATTTT. As protein: CASRQRRTAGNTIYF.

This clone was picked up one time. The rearrangement links TRBV6-1 to TRBJ2-2, with D perhaps TRBD2 (6 bases). This CDR3 is 17 amino acids long. Germline V lookup: CDR1 MNHNS, CDR2 SASEGT. V was trimmed by 3 bases and J by 0 bases, leaving 14 bases between them. CDR3 nucleotide sequence: TGTGCCAGCAGTGACAACCTTAGCGGAGCGAACACCGGGGAGCTGTTTTTT. Translation gives CASSDNLSGANTGELFF.

This clone has a single count. The chain carries TRBV27 and TRBJ2-5, with 7 bases that match TRBD2. The J segment lost 2 bases and the V segment lost 3 bases, leaving 15 bases of the junction unmatched. Germline CDR1 is MNHEY and CDR2 is SMNVEV (reference sequence). The CDR3 runs 18 residues. This CDR3 is CASSFGLRAGVGQETQYF. CDR3 sequence (DNA): TGTGCCAGCAGTTTTGGGCTCCGGGCGGGGGTAGGACAAGAGACCCAGTACTTC.

The J gene is TRBJ2-1, the V gene TRBV12-5; 8 bases fit TRBD2. CDR3 length equals 15 residues. Germline lookup yields CDR1 LGHNT and CDR2 FRNRAP. V trimming: 3 bases; J trimming: 3 bases; junction bases outside the gene matches: 4. CDR3 sequence reads: CASGFLAGLYNEQFF. The CDR3 DNA reads TGTGCTAGTGGTTTTCTAGCGGGCCTCTACAATGAGCAGTTCTTC.

This chain connects TRBV9 to TRBJ2-1, with 10 bases matching TRBD2. V shed 3 bases and J 3 bases; nucleotides not matched to a gene: 12. Germline V CDR1 and CDR2: SGDLS, YYNGEE. CDR3 length: 18 amino acids. CDR3 sequence (DNA): TGTGCCAGCAGCGGCGTAGCGGGGGGCCGAAAAAACTACAATGAGCAGTTCTTC. Protein: CASSGVAGGRKNYNEQFF.

V usage is TRBV27 and J usage is TRBJ2-5, with TRBD2 as a possible D gene (5 bases). CDR3 length equals 13 residues. CDR1 and CDR2 (germline): MNHEY, SMNVEV (reference sequence). The V and J ends lost 3 bases and 2 bases respectively, with 7 bases between them. The CDR3 DNA is TGTGCCAGCAGTTTCCAGCGGCAAGAGACCCAGTACTTC. This encodes CASSFQRQETQYF.